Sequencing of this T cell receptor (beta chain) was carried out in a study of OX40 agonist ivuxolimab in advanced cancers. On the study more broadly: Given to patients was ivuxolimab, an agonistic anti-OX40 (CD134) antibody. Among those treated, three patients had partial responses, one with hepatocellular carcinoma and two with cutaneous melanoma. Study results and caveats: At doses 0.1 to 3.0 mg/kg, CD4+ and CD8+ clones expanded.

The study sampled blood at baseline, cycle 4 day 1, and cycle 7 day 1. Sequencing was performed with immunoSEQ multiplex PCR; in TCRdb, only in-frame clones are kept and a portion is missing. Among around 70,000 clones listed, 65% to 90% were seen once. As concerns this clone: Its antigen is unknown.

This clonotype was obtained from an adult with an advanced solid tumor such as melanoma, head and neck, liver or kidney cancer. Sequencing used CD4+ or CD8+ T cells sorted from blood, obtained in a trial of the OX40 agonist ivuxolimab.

The CDR3 protein is CASSLRGVEQYF. CDR3 coding DNA: TGTGCCAGCAGTTTAAGAGGGGTCGAGCAGTACTTC. This rearrangement joins TRBV28 to TRBJ2-7, with D perhaps being TRBD1 or TRBD2 (5 bases each). Germline V gives CDR1 MDHEN, CDR2 SYDVKM. V lost 2 bases and J 6 bases, leaving 8 bases between the germline ends. The CDR3 has 12 amino acids.